The 14 T cell receptor beta chains below were found in one sample sequenced in a study of T cell responses to AZD1222 COVID-19 vaccine. Measured with immunoSEQ multiplex PCR; TCRdb has only the in-frame clones, and not every one. Of more than 95,000 clones in the sample, roughly 82% were seen once. Sequenced material: peripheral blood, taken on day 0 of AZD1222 vaccination. Receptors originate from an adult in good health.

V usage is TRBV20-1 and J usage is TRBJ1-1, with D tentatively TRBD1 (6 bases). Trimming took off 3 bases at V and 1 base at J, with 15 bases between the two ends. The CDR3 contains 15 residues. The germline V gene encodes CDR1 DFQATT and CDR2 SNEGSKA (reference sequence). The CDR3 loop reads CSASFPKTGNTEAFF. The DNA of the CDR3 is TGCAGTGCTAGTTTTCCTAAGACAGGGAACACTGAAGCTTTCTTT.

This clone was detected a few times. J is TRBJ2-5 and V is TRBV7-9; 8 bases are a match to TRBD1. CDR1 is SEHNR, CDR2 FQNEAQ, per germline (reference sequence). Germline trimming cut 2 bases from V and 4 bases from J; bases unmatched to any gene: 0. This CDR3 is built from 13 residues. The CDR3 DNA is TGTGCCAGCAGCTTAACAGGGGGAGAGACCCAGTACTTC. It translates to CASSLTGGETQYF. Combining the CDR3 with reference TRBV7-9 and TRBJ2-5 gives the whole variable domain DTGVSQNPRHKITKRGQNVTFRCDPISEHNRLYWYRQTLGQGPEFLTYFQNEAQLEKSRLLSDRFSAERPKGSFSTLEIQRTEQGDSAMYLCASSLTGGETQYFGPGTRLLVL.

The rearrangement joins TRBV18 to TRBJ2-2; TRBD1 is a possible D gene (5 bases). The germline V gene encodes CDR1 KGHSH and CDR2 LQKENI. This CDR3 region has 15 residues. V shed 5 bases and J shed 0 bases, with 10 bases lying between them. The CDR3 spells CASSYRPPNTGELFF. The CDR3 DNA follows: TGTGCCAGCTCATACAGGCCTCCGAACACCGGGGAGCTGTTTTTT.

The chain uses TRBV30 and TRBJ1-2; no firm D call. This CDR3 comprises 11 residues. V lost 3 bases and J 7 bases, leaving 9 bases between the germline ends. CDR1 is GTSNPN and CDR2 is SVGIG in the germline V gene (reference sequence). This CDR3 is CAWRWNPGYTF. The DNA for the CDR3 is TGTGCCTGGAGGTGGAATCCTGGCTACACCTTC. Full variable domain (outside the CDR3, taken from reference TRBV30 and TRBJ1-2): SQTIHQWPATLVQPVGSPLSLECTVEGTSNPNLYWYRQAAGRGLQLLFYSVGIGQISSEVPQNLSASRPQDRQFILSSKKLLLSDSGFYLCAWRWNPGYTFGSGTRLTVV.

The sample holds a few counts of this clone. This chain connects TRBV2 to TRBJ2-2, with 9 positions matching TRBD2. The trim removed 7 bases at V and 7 bases at J, leaving 7 bases unmatched. The CDR3 contains 14 residues. Germline V gene sequence: CDR1 SNHLY, CDR2 FYNNEI. CDR3 residues: CASTPSGDDGELFF. Written as DNA, the CDR3 is TGTGCCAGCACCCCTAGCGGGGACGACGGGGAGCTGTTTTTT.

This chain links TRBV2 with TRBJ1-5, with 9 bases fitting TRBD1. After removal of 7 bases from V and 6 bases from J, the junction contained 7 bases not matched to a gene. This CDR3 is built from 14 residues. Per germline, CDR1 SNHLY and CDR2 FYNNEI. The CDR3 region has the DNA TGTGCCAGCAAATTGACAGGGGGGAGTCAGCCCCAGCATTTT. Translated, it gives CASKLTGGSQPQHF.

This chain links TRBV4-3 with TRBJ2-7, with D possibly being TRBD2 (5 bases). The CDR3 sequence is 13 residues long. Germline CDR1 reads LGHNA; CDR2 reads YSLEER. Deletions cut 6 bases from V and 5 bases from J, with 14 bases between. The CDR3 DNA reads TGCGCCAGCAGTGTCGGACTGTCGGACGAGCAGTACTTC. Its protein product is CASSVGLSDEQYF.

V usage is TRBV5-1 and J usage is TRBJ1-4; the D is unclear. Trimming took off 4 bases at V and 12 bases at J, with 19 bases between the two ends. CDR3 length equals 14 residues. CDR1 is SGHRS and CDR2 is YFSETQ in the germline V gene. The CDR3 coding sequence is TGCGCCAGCAGCCCCATGGCTGTGGGCGCGGAACTGTTTTTT. It is translated as CASSPMAVGAELFF.

The rearrangement uses TRBV4-3 and TRBJ1-6; possibly TRBD1 for D (5 bases). Germline CDR1 and CDR2: LGHNA and YSLEER. V was cut by 8 bases and J by 7 bases, with 18 bases left in between. The CDR3 is 15 residues long. CDR3 in amino acids: CASAILRDSNSPLHF. CDR3 sequence (DNA): TGCGCCAGCGCTATACTCCGGGACTCCAATTCACCCCTCCACTTT.

V and J are TRBV9 and TRBJ2-3, with D hard to call. Germline loops: CDR1 SGDLS, CDR2 YYNGEE. V lost 2 bases to trimming and J lost 4 bases, with 5 bases between them. The CDR3 has 12 residues. In nucleotides, the CDR3 is TGTGCCAGCAGCGTTACTCCAGATACGCAGTATTTT. This gives the protein CASSVTPDTQYF.

This chain joins TRBV6-5 and TRBJ2-7; weak D call: TRBD1 (6 bases). Germline V gene lookup returns CDR1 MNHEY and CDR2 SVGAGI. Deletions cut 7 bases from V and 1 base from J, with 17 bases between. The CDR3 is 15 amino acids. CDR3 sequence reads: CASNPRGPNSYEQYF. The DNA of the CDR3 is TGTGCCAGCAATCCCAGGGGCCCGAATTCCTACGAGCAGTACTTC.

The rearrangement joins TRBV30 to TRBJ1-2; D unclear. V was trimmed by 5 bases and J by 6 bases, leaving 16 bases between them. The CDR3 runs to 13 residues. Germline values: CDR1 GTSNPN, CDR2 SVGIG (reference sequence). Here the CDR3 reads CAWAGSSHHGYTF. The CDR3, as DNA: TGTGCCTGGGCAGGTAGCTCCCACCATGGCTACACCTTC.

This clone was detected once. The rearrangement uses TRBV3-1 (or the pseudogene TRBV3-2) and TRBJ1-5; D is undetermined. The CDR3 spans 15 residues. Trimming stripped 0 bases from V and 9 bases from J, with 15 bases between. Germline V lookup: CDR1 LGHDT, CDR2 YNNKEL (reference sequence). The CDR3: CASSQDFDPLWPQHF. DNA for the CDR3: TGTGCCAGCAGCCAAGATTTTGACCCTCTATGGCCCCAGCATTTT.

This clone turned up a few times. The J gene is TRBJ2-7, the V gene TRBV29-1; 7 positions agree with TRBD2. J lost 0 bases, V lost 1 base, and 3 bases had no gene match. Germline values: CDR1 SQVTM, CDR2 ANQGSEA. The CDR3 consists of 14 residues. The CDR3 nucleotides read TGCAGCGTTGAAGTGAGCGGGGCCTCCTACGAGCAGTACTTC. It yields the protein CSVEVSGASYEQYF.